This TCR beta chain came from a study of cytomegalovirus exposure and HLA in healthy donors. Study-level points and caveats: The authors later found HLA-associated TCR beta chains more clonally expanded than equally common others. The study listed approximately 170 cytomegalovirus-associated TCR beta chains.

Trimming removed 4 bases at V and 5 bases at J, with 17 bases between. This CDR3 has 14 amino acids. Germline-derived CDR1 and CDR2 are GTSNPN and SVGIG (reference sequence). Both 60 Vbeta primers and 13 Jbeta primers went into the PCR. Sequencing was performed with immunoSEQ multiplex PCR; in TCRdb, only in-frame clones are kept and a portion is missing. This sample has approximately 180,000 clones; 80% to 85% occur once, and the top ten carry approximately 0.99%. This clone has just one count. The antigen is unknown. The clonotype was recovered from a woman aged 40 to 50 in good health and CMV-seronegative. The chain links TRBV30 to TRBJ2-5; a possible D gene is TRBD1 (5 bases). The specimen sequenced was PBMCs. The CDR3 DNA reads TGTGCCTGGACCCCGAGGAACAGGTGGGAGACCCAGTACTTC. As protein: CAWTPRNRWETQYF.